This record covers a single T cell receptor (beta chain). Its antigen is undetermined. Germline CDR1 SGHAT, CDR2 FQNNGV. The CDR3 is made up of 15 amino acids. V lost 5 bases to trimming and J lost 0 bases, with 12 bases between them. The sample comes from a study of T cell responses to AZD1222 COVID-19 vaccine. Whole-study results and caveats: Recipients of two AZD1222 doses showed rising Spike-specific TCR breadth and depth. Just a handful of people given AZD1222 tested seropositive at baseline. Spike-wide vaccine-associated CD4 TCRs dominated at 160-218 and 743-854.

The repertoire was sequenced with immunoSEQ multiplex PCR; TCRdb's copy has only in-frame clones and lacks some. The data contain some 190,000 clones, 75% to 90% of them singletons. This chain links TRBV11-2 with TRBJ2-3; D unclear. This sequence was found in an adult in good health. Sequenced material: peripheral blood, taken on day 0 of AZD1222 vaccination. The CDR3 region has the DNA TGTGCCAGCAGCGACCCCCGTGGGAGCACAGATACGCAGTATTTT. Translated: CASSDPRGSTDTQYF.